This TCR beta chain is from a study of T cell responses to AZD1222 COVID-19 vaccine. TCRdb's copy holds only in-frame clones and misses some; the assay was immunoSEQ multiplex PCR. The sample has 75,000 or so clones; approximately 90% are singletons. This CDR3 comprises 15 residues. The sequence was collected from an adult who received the AZD1222 COVID-19 vaccine. This material consisted of peripheral blood, taken 28 days after the second AZD1222 dose. The V call is TRBV21-1, the J call TRBJ2-7; TRBD1 is taken as the D call from the table, unchecked against the DNA. TRBV21-1 is given as a pseudogene. CDR3 nucleotides: TGTGCCAGCAGCAAAGGGGGCCTAGAAATCTCCGAGCAGTACTTC. It translates to CASSKGGLEISEQYF.